A selection of T cell receptor beta chains follows, all from one sample in a study of somatic mutations in cytotoxic T cells in rheumatoid arthritis. The table came from immunoSEQ multiplex PCR; TCRdb's copy has only in-frame clones and leaves some out. The sample includes about 4,200 clones, 70% to 80% of them seen just once. Sequenced sample: CD8+ T cells sorted from blood. The source of these receptors is an adult with rheumatoid arthritis. Both conserved end residues are part of each CDR3. Each record gives: J gene, clone size, D gene, V gene, CDR3 protein, CDR3 DNA. The D gene is left open where the match is weak. Clone size is stated in some rows and not others, as once, few, many or a class when expanded.

j_call: TRBJ2-5
clone_size: NA
d_call: NA
v_call: TRBV7-6
cdr3_aa: CASSLVVAGYQETQYF
cdr3_nt: TGTGCCAGCAGCTTAGTCGTGGCAGGCTACCAAGAGACCCAGTACTTC

j_call: TRBJ1-5
clone_size: NA
d_call: NA
v_call: TRBV27
cdr3_aa: CASSLQINQPQHF
cdr3_nt: TGTGCCAGCAGTTTACAGATCAATCAGCCCCAGCATTTT

j_call: TRBJ1-4
clone_size: NA
d_call: NA
v_call: TRBV11-2
cdr3_aa: CASSARTFATNEKLFF
cdr3_nt: TGTGCCAGCAGCGCTAGGACTTTCGCAACTAATGAAAAACTGTTTTTT

j_call: TRBJ2-7
clone_size: NA
d_call: NA
v_call: TRBV29-1
cdr3_aa: CSVVGGLYEQYF
cdr3_nt: TGCAGCGTTGTCGGCGGACTCTACGAGCAGTACTTC

j_call: TRBJ1-3
clone_size: NA
d_call: TRBD1
v_call: TRBV11-2
cdr3_aa: CASSLGRDRVIGGNTIYF
cdr3_nt: TGTGCCAGCAGCTTAGGCCGGGACAGGGTGATAGGTGGAAACACCATATATTTT

j_call: TRBJ2-7
clone_size: NA
d_call: TRBD1
v_call: TRBV4-3
cdr3_aa: CASSLGTGPAEQYF
cdr3_nt: TGCGCCAGCAGCCTAGGGACAGGACCGGCGGAGCAGTACTTC

j_call: TRBJ1-1
clone_size: NA
d_call: NA
v_call: TRBV4-1
cdr3_aa: CASSQDGSEAFF
cdr3_nt: TGCGCCAGCAGCCAAGATGGTTCTGAAGCTTTCTTT

j_call: TRBJ1-5
clone_size: few
d_call: TRBD1
v_call: TRBV7-6
cdr3_aa: CASSLGGGQPQHF
cdr3_nt: TGTGCCAGCAGCTTAGGAGGGGGCCAGCCCCAGCATTTT

j_call: TRBJ2-1
clone_size: NA
d_call: NA
v_call: TRBV7-9
cdr3_aa: CASSPRGAGYNEQFF
cdr3_nt: TGTGCCAGCAGCCCCAGAGGGGCGGGGTACAATGAGCAGTTCTTC

j_call: TRBJ2-7
clone_size: NA
d_call: NA
v_call: TRBV10-2
cdr3_aa: CASSVNGAYEQYF
cdr3_nt: TGCGCCAGCAGTGTGAACGGGGCCTACGAGCAGTACTTC

j_call: TRBJ2-4
clone_size: NA
d_call: NA
v_call: TRBV7-2
cdr3_aa: CASSLGGLNIQYF
cdr3_nt: TGTGCCAGCAGCTTAGGGGGTTTAAACATTCAGTACTTC

j_call: TRBJ2-7
clone_size: NA
d_call: TRBD1
v_call: TRBV7-6
cdr3_aa: CASSPGTGSREQYF
cdr3_nt: TGTGCCAGCAGCCCCGGGACAGGGAGTCGGGAGCAGTACTTC

j_call: TRBJ1-4
clone_size: NA
d_call: NA
v_call: TRBV28
cdr3_aa: CASSIFSGAVDEKLFF
cdr3_nt: TGTGCCAGCAGTATCTTCTCCGGGGCGGTGGATGAAAAACTGTTTTTT

j_call: TRBJ2-2
clone_size: NA
d_call: TRBD1
v_call: TRBV7-7
cdr3_aa: CASSLTSTGLAGELFF
cdr3_nt: TGTGCCAGCAGCTTAACCTCGACAGGGTTGGCCGGGGAGCTGTTTTTT

j_call: TRBJ1-5
clone_size: NA
d_call: TRBD1
v_call: TRBV5-8
cdr3_aa: CASSLARGVKPQHF
cdr3_nt: TGTGCCAGCAGCTTGGCCAGGGGGGTTAAGCCCCAGCATTTT

j_call: TRBJ1-5
clone_size: NA
d_call: NA
v_call: TRBV28
cdr3_aa: CASMGRGARGNQPQHF
cdr3_nt: TGTGCCAGTATGGGACGGGGGGCGCGGGGCAATCAGCCCCAGCATTTT

j_call: TRBJ1-2
clone_size: NA
d_call: NA
v_call: TRBV15
cdr3_aa: CATSRDRYSGYTF
cdr3_nt: TGTGCCACCAGCAGAGATCGGTACTCTGGCTACACCTTC

j_call: TRBJ2-1
clone_size: NA
d_call: NA
v_call: TRBV4-2
cdr3_aa: CASSQDSGGSYNEQFF
cdr3_nt: TGTGCCAGCAGCCAAGATTCTGGGGGGTCCTACAATGAGCAGTTCTTC